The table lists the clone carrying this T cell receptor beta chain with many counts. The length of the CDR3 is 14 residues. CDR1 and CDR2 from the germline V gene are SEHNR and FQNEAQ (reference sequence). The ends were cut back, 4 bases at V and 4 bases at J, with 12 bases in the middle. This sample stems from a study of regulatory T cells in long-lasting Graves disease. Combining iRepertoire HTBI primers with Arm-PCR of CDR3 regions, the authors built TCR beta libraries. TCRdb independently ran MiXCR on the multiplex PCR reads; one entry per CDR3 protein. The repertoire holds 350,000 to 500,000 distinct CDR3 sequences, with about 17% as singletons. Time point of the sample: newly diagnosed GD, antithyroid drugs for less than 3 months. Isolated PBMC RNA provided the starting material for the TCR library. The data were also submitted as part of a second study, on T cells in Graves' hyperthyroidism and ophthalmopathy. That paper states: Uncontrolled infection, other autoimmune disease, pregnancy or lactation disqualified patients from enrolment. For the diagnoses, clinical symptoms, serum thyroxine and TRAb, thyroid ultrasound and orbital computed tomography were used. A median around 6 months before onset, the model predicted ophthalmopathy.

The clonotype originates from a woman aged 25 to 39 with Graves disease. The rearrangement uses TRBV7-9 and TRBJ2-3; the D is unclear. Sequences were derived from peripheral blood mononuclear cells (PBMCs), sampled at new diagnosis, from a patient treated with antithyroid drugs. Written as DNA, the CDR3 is TGTGCCAGCAGCTCCCTCCGTGGAGCAGATACGCAGTATTTT. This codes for CASSSLRGADTQYF.